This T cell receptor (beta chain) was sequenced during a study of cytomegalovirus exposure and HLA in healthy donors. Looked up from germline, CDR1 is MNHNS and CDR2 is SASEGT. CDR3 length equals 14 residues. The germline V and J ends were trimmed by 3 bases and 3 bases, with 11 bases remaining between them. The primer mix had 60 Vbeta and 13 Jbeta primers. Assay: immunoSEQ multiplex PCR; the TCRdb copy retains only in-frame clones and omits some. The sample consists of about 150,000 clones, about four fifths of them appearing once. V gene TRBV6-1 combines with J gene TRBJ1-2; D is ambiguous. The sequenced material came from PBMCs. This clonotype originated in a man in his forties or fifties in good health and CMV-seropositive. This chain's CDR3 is CASSEGPQDYGYTF. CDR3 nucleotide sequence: TGTGCCAGCAGTGAGGGCCCTCAAGACTATGGCTACACCTTC.